This T cell receptor beta chain was recovered during a study of monozygotic twins with inflammatory bowel disease (dated by TCRdb to the late 2010s). Some background on the complete study: The complete study included around 30 monozygotic twin pairs: 19 IBD-discordant Danish pairs and nine German pairs, of which four were IBD-concordant and five were IBD-discordant. Within discordant pairs, disease-associated traits were sought mainly by comparing IBD patients with their genetically identical healthy co-twins. Each individual had, on average, about 151 000 unique TCRalpha sequences and 181 000 unique TCRbeta sequences available for analysis. The full study reports these points: Repertoire similarity did not differ between concordant and discordant twins, possibly due to limited statistical power. Differing immunosuppressive treatments among patients may have added background noise and inter-individual variability to the repertoires. The analysis was unable to tell different T cell subtypes apart. Measured by the inverse Simpson index, TCRbeta repertoire diversity was lower in IBD patients than in their healthy co-twins. IBD patients shared fewer clonotypes with other individuals than healthy twins did, most markedly in patients showing signs of disease activity. The results gave no support for a single strong signal or clonotype linked to IBD.

To note about this clonotype: Its antigen remains unidentified.

Libraries were prepared through 5' RACE. Each TCR library was prepared from about 3,400 ng of total RNA. For each sample, cDNA synthesis was carried out in eight separate reactions using SMARTScribe reverse transcriptase. During cDNA synthesis, template switching introduced unique molecular identifiers that contained a 6-nucleotide sample barcode. Two nested PCRs of approximately 16 and 10 cycles amplified the TCRalpha and TCRbeta cDNA, and bead purification followed each PCR. Before amplification, the cDNA was treated with uracil DNA-glycosylase and purified using the QIAquick PCR purification kit. The second PCR was the step at which Illumina TruSeq-compatible adapters and sample-specific barcodes were added. Library quality and concentration were checked on TapeStation and Qubit, and libraries were pooled at about 5 ng each. Sequencing of pooled libraries was carried out on an Illumina HiSeq2500 single-index Rapid Run using 2 x 100 bp reads and custom sequencing primers. Processing in the source paper ran as follows. UMI-based consensus assembly with MiGEC version 1.2.6 was used to correct PCR and sequencing errors. MiXCR version 2.1.1 was used for V(D)J alignment, clonotype assembly and CDR3 extraction. Normalisation of gene usage, clonotype sharing and MAIT/NKT TCR abundance was achieved by analysing the top 1000, 10 000 and 20 000 clonotypes per sample. After downsampling to 27 000 UMIs, diversity was calculated as the inverse Simpson index using the vegan R package. Statistical testing used paired Mann-Whitney U tests on the discordant twin pairs and applied Benjamini-Hochberg correction for multiple testing. Based on TCRdb reprocessing of the reads, there is one entry per CDR3 protein sequence, and DNA is missing. These V and J calls are TCRdb output, not the study's own analysis. For this sample, the table gives under 130,000 distinct CDR3 sequences. The leading ten clones occupy 1.9% of the sample.

From each donor, an approximately 2.3 ml peripheral blood sample was collected into PAXgene tubes and kept at -80 degrees C. Without T cell sorting, total RNA was isolated from whole blood using the PAXgene blood miRNA kit on an automated QIAcube. Deep TCRalpha and TCRbeta repertoire profiling with unique molecular barcoding was performed on peripheral blood of monozygotic twin pairs concordant or discordant for inflammatory bowel disease. For every twin pair, smoking habits were documented, and each individual was categorised as a current, former or never smoker. The sequencing sample was made of blood. The sequence came from a human donor with ulcerative colitis or Crohn's disease, or a healthy co-twin of an affected twin (not recorded which).

CDR3 sequence: CSLPTLALRDTQYF. The chain was built from TRBV20-1 and TRBJ2-3; with no DNA, the TCRdb D assignment of TRBD2 cannot be verified. The CDR3 holds 14 amino acids from the cysteine to the phenylalanine. Nucleotide data are not available. The germline V gene (reference sequence) gives CDR1 as DFQATT and CDR2 as SNEGSKA.